These 27 T cell receptor beta chains share one sample of origin, sequenced in a study of human T cells and chemical hapten exposure. The sample's time point: patch test 3, about 24 weeks after DPC sensitization. The treatment was: therapeutic diphenylcyclopropenone sensitization with weekly scalp DPC. One entry per CDR3 protein, called by TCRdb with MiXCR from the RACE reads. The sample lists 150,000 to 200,000 distinct CDR3 sequences, roughly a quarter seen once, with 2.5% in the top ten. The sample consisted of whole blood, taken in connection with sensitization to the hapten diphenylcyclopropenone (DPC). Receptors originate from a woman in her 40s with alopecia areata. Some clones in this sample may be carry-over from other donors' samples.

This chain joins TRBV4-3 and TRBJ2-2, with unresolved D. V lost 0 bases and J lost 1, with 6 bases in between. The CDR3 spans 15 residues. Germline CDR1 is LGHNA and CDR2 is YSLEER. CDR3 amino acids: CASSQDRGNTGELFF. In nucleotides, the CDR3 is TGCGCCAGCAGCCAAGATCGTGGGAACACCGGGGAGCTGTTTTTT.

The chain couples TRBV4-2 to TRBJ1-2; weak D call: TRBD1 (5 bases). Trimming left V 3 bases short and J 8 bases short, with 13 bases between. The germline V gene encodes CDR1 LGHNA and CDR2 YNFKEQ. This CDR3 is built from 13 residues. CDR3 residues: CASSHLLRDGYTF. The DNA of the CDR3 is TGTGCCAGCAGCCACTTGTTGCGGGACGGCTACACCTTC.

This chain uses TRBV28 with TRBJ2-3; 7 bases match TRBD1. Germline-derived CDR1 and CDR2 are MDHEN and SYDVKM. The CDR3 covers 15 residues. V lost 2 bases to trimming and J lost 1 base; unmatched junction nucleotides: 3. The DNA of the CDR3 is TGTGCCAGCAGTTTAGAGGGGGCTGGCACAGATACGCAGTATTTT. It yields the protein CASSLEGAGTDTQYF.

The chain combines TRBV20-1 with TRBJ2-5, with D possibly TRBD2 on 5 matching bases. V shed 6 bases and J shed 4 bases, with 6 bases lying between them. Looked up from germline, CDR1 is DFQATT and CDR2 is SNEGSKA (reference sequence). The CDR3 sequence is 10 residues long. The CDR3 DNA follows: TGCAGTGCCGGACTAGAGACCCAGTACTTC. Protein: CSAGLETQYF.

This clonotype was recorded a few times. The chain carries TRBV19 and TRBJ2-2, with D maybe TRBD2 (5 bases). The V and J ends lost 9 bases and 7 bases respectively, with 21 bases between them. Germline assignment: CDR1 LNHDA and CDR2 SQIVND (reference sequence). The CDR3 sequence is 15 residues long. CDR3 bases: TGTGCCAGCAAGATCGACCAACCGGGGATCGGGGAGCTGTTTTTT. Translated: CASKIDQPGIGELFF.

To note about this clonotype: One end of the junction is discordant with germline, which a read error may explain. The rearrangement uses TRBV28 and TRBJ2-1; 8 bases map to TRBD1. CDR1 and CDR2 from the germline V gene are MDHEN and SYDVKM. There are 17 residues in the CDR3. As DNA, the CDR3 is TGTGCCAGCAGTTTAGTTCGCGGCAGGGGGCTAAACCCTGAGCAGCTCTTC. Its translation is CASSLVRGRGLNPEQLF.

The gene calls are TRBV12-3 or TRBV12-4 and TRBJ1-1, with D hard to call. Trimming took off 4 bases at V and 0 bases at J, with 3 bases between the two ends. The CDR3 consists of 12 residues. The CDR3 region has the DNA TGTGCCAGCAGTTGGATGAACACTGAAGCTTTCTTT. It yields the protein CASSWMNTEAFF.

This chain joins TRBV10-3 and TRBJ2-2; 8 nucleotides align to TRBD2. Germline assignment: CDR1 ENHRY and CDR2 SYGVKD. V lost 8 bases to trimming and J lost 2 bases; unmatched junction nucleotides: 10. The CDR3 spans 16 residues. The CDR3 protein is CAISGGAGSNTGELFF. The CDR3 region has the DNA TGTGCCATCTCGGGGGGGGCTGGTTCCAACACCGGGGAGCTGTTTTTT.

This sequence joins TRBV7-2 and TRBJ1-2, with D possibly being TRBD1 (6 bases). V dropped 6 bases and J dropped 4 bases, with 21 bases sitting between them. CDR1 and CDR2 (germline): SGHTA, FQGNSA. This CDR3 comprises 16 residues. Written as DNA, the CDR3 is TGTGCCAGCAGTAGATCGCGAGCCGACAGGACCTATGGCTACACCTTC. Amino acid sequence: CASSRSRADRTYGYTF.

This clonotype was seen many times. The chain is built from TRBV20-1 and TRBJ2-2; no reliable D call. V was pared by 4 bases and J by 0 bases, with 6 bases between. The CDR3 length is 13 residues. CDR1 and CDR2 from the germline V gene are DFQATT and SNEGSKA (reference sequence). The CDR3 DNA sequence: TGCAGTGCTATAGGACCGAACACCGGGGAGCTGTTTTTT. It translates to CSAIGPNTGELFF.

The chain uses TRBV20-1 and TRBJ1-4, with 8 bases fitting TRBD1. Germline V gene lookup returns CDR1 DFQATT and CDR2 SNEGSKA (reference sequence). Losses at the gene ends were 3 bases for V and 2 bases for J; bases not matched to a gene: 5. This CDR3 has 15 residues. The CDR3 here is CSARGPGGTNEKLFF. CDR3 DNA: TGCAGTGCTAGGGGACCAGGGGGCACTAATGAAAAACTGTTTTTT.

The CDR3, as DNA: TGCGCCAGCAGCCAAGATAGAATTGGGGGGGGGCTTGGCTACACCTTC. Residues: CASSQDRIGGGLGYTF. The J gene is TRBJ1-2, the V gene TRBV4-3, with D tentatively TRBD1 (6 bases). The germline V and J ends were trimmed by 0 bases and 7 bases, with 18 bases remaining between them. Germline V gene data show CDR1 as LGHNA and CDR2 as YSLEER. This CDR3 spans 16 amino acids.

The chain combines TRBV20-1 with TRBJ2-7, with a possible D match to TRBD1 (6 bases). Germline lookup yields CDR1 DFQATT and CDR2 SNEGSKA (reference sequence). Trimming removed 0 bases at V and 8 bases at J, with 11 bases between. The CDR3 is 12 amino acids. The CDR3 DNA is TGCAGTGCTAGAGATTCAGGGGTTAAGCAGTACTTC. Protein product: CSARDSGVKQYF.

The rearrangement joins TRBV6-2 or TRBV6-3 to TRBJ1-1; TRBD1 is a possible D gene (5 bases). Germline V gene lookup returns CDR1 MNHEY and CDR2 SVGEGT. The length of the CDR3 is 16 residues. V was clipped by 4 bases and J by 2 bases, with 17 bases between them. The CDR3 spells CASSSHRQKQNTEAFF. In nucleotides, the CDR3 is TGTGCCAGCAGTTCCCACCGACAGAAGCAAAACACTGAAGCTTTCTTT.

V gene TRBV6-6 combines with J gene TRBJ1-3, with 9 bases lining up with TRBD1. V lost 3 bases to trimming and J lost 7 bases; unmatched junction nucleotides: 7. Germline CDR1 reads MNHNY; CDR2 reads SVGAGI (reference sequence). The CDR3 is 15 amino acids. The CDR3 here is CASSYSGTGRNTIYF. CDR3 DNA: TGTGCCAGCAGTTATTCCGGGACAGGGAGGAACACCATATATTTT.

The V gene is TRBV27, the J gene TRBJ2-3; 7 nucleotides agree with TRBD2. J was trimmed by 4 bases and V by 6 bases; bases with no gene match: 10. The length of the CDR3 is 15 residues. Germline V gene sequence: CDR1 MNHEY, CDR2 SMNVEV (reference sequence). CDR3 bases: TGTGCCAGCAGGAACAGCGGGAATAGCGCAGATACGCAGTATTTT. It codes for CASRNSGNSADTQYF.

This clonotype has ten or more counts. The chain combines TRBV7-9 with TRBJ2-7, with unresolved D. The CDR3 length is 16 residues. CDR1 and CDR2 (germline): SEHNR, FQNEAQ (reference sequence). The V and J ends lost 5 bases and 2 bases respectively, with 19 bases between them. The CDR3 sequence is CASSPAPQDAPYEQYF. CDR3 nucleotide sequence: TGTGCCAGCAGCCCAGCCCCCCAGGATGCCCCCTACGAGCAGTACTTC.

In this sample, this clonotype turned up many times. V gene TRBV29-1 combines with J gene TRBJ2-1; the D is unclear. Trimming cost V 4 bases and J 8 bases, with 9 bases left between them. Germline V CDR1 and CDR2: SQVTM, ANQGSEA. The CDR3 is 11 amino acids. The DNA of the CDR3 is TGCAGCGTTGCCCGCTTCGATGAGCAGTTCTTC. Protein sequence: CSVARFDEQFF.

The V call is TRBV4-1, the J call TRBJ1-1, with 7 nucleotides matching TRBD1. Looked up from germline, CDR1 is MGHRA and CDR2 is YSYEKL. After removal of 3 bases from V and 1 base from J, the junction contained 2 bases not matched to a gene. The CDR3 has 14 residues. CDR3 residues: CASSHRQGNTEAFF. CDR3 nucleotide sequence: TGCGCCAGCAGCCATAGACAGGGGAACACTGAAGCTTTCTTT.

V is TRBV29-1 and J is TRBJ2-1; D gene unclear. Germline CDR1 and CDR2: SQVTM and ANQGSEA. V gave up 4 bases and J gave up 5 bases, with 12 bases separating them. This CDR3 region has 13 residues. The CDR3 loop reads CSVGDYEHNEQFF. The CDR3 region has the DNA TGCAGCGTTGGTGATTACGAACACAATGAGCAGTTCTTC.

V and J are TRBV7-2 and TRBJ1-2, with TRBD1 identical over 7 bases. The germline CDR1 and CDR2 sequences are SGHTA and FQGNSA. The CDR3 extends over 13 amino acids. The V and J ends lost 5 bases and 4 bases, in that order; junction bases with no gene match: 4. This chain's CDR3 is CASSPDRSYGYTF. DNA of the CDR3: TGTGCCAGCAGCCCGGACAGGTCCTATGGCTACACCTTC.

This clonotype was counted a few times. The chain combines TRBV28 with TRBJ2-7; D is ambiguous. Germline values: CDR1 MDHEN, CDR2 SYDVKM. This CDR3 comprises 13 residues. Trimming took off 5 bases at V and 0 bases at J, with 8 bases between the two ends. The CDR3 DNA reads TGTGCCAGCAGTGGAGCGACCTCCTACGAGCAGTACTTC. It yields the protein CASSGATSYEQYF.

This clonotype appeared a few times. The rearrangement links TRBV11-1 to TRBJ2-1, with 7 bases identical to TRBD2. V trimming: 4 bases; J trimming: 6 bases; junction bases outside the gene matches: 6. The CDR3 is made up of 14 amino acids. Per the germline V gene, CDR1 is SGHAT and CDR2 is FQDESV (reference sequence). Written as DNA, the CDR3 is TGTGCCAGCAGCTCCACGGGACTACCCAATGAGCAGTTCTTC. Its protein is CASSSTGLPNEQFF.

V and J are TRBV7-2 and TRBJ2-3; D is possibly TRBD1 or TRBD2 (5 bases each). Per the germline V gene, CDR1 is SGHTA and CDR2 is FQGNSA. The CDR3 covers 15 residues. V lost 5 bases and J 0 bases, leaving 12 bases between the germline ends. CDR3 residues: CASSRDDSSTDTQYF. The CDR3, as DNA: TGTGCCAGCAGCCGGGACGATTCTAGCACAGATACGCAGTATTTT.

The V gene is TRBV7-2, the J gene TRBJ1-2; perhaps TRBD1 as D (5 bases). V was shortened by 5 bases and J by 4 bases, with 20 bases between the two germline ends. CDR3 length: 16 residues. Germline V gene data show CDR1 as SGHTA and CDR2 as FQGNSA. DNA of the CDR3: TGTGCCAGCAGCCCAAAGTCGACAGCTGGAGGCTATGGCTACACCTTC. As protein: CASSPKSTAGGYGYTF.

This clonotype was seen more than once but under ten times. The chain joins TRBV20-1 to TRBJ2-3, with D perhaps matching TRBD1 (5 bases). Germline V gene lookup returns CDR1 DFQATT and CDR2 SNEGSKA (reference sequence). This CDR3 is 12 amino acids long. The ends were cut back, 5 bases at V and 1 base at J, with 7 bases in the middle. DNA of the CDR3: TGCAGTGCTTTGACAGGCACAGATACGCAGTATTTT. This translates into CSALTGTDTQYF.

This clonotype was seen ten or more times. J is TRBJ1-2 and V is TRBV6-2 or TRBV6-3; no firm D call. V lost 2 bases and J 0 bases, leaving 10 bases between the germline ends. This CDR3 is 15 amino acids long. The V gene's germline CDR1 is MNHEY and CDR2 SVGEGT. The CDR3 DNA reads TGTGCCAGCAGTTACGCGTCAGGCCCTAACTATGGCTACACCTTC. It encodes CASSYASGPNYGYTF.